These T cell receptor beta chains were read from a single sample in a study of response to subunit inactivated influenza vaccine. Each CDR3 protein is one row after TCRdb ran MiXCR on the RT-PCR reads. Here the sample spans around 540,000 distinct CDR3 sequences, about 10% being singletons. The sample in question was PBMCs from blood, obtained on the day of vaccination. These receptors were obtained from a middle-aged man who received an inactivated influenza vaccine. Both conserved end residues are part of each CDR3. Each record gives: J gene, V gene, D gene, clone size, CDR3 DNA, CDR3 protein. A D gene is named only where the DNA matches it firmly. Rows may omit the clone size; those that give it use once, few, many or a size class.

TRBJ2-7 TRBV7-9 - few TGTGCCAGCAGCTTAGTACGAGGGAGGTACTACTACGAGCAGTACTTC CASSLVRGRYYYEQYF
TRBJ2-3 TRBV20-1 TRBD1 - TGCAGTGCTAGACCTCTGACAGGGGATGGAGATACGCAGTATTTT CSARPLTGDGDTQYF
TRBJ2-2 TRBV7-9 - many TGTGCCAGCAGCTTACTCGGGGAGCTGTTTTTT CASSLLGELFF
TRBJ2-2 TRBV7-9 - few TGTGCCAGCAGCGCCTACCCTCCCGGGGAGCTGTTTTTT CASSAYPPGELFF
TRBJ2-5 TRBV12-3/TRBV12-4 TRBD1 few TGTGCCAGCAGTTCGACAGGGATGGCGGGTGAGACCCAGTACTTC CASSSTGMAGETQYF
TRBJ2-3 TRBV28 - few TGTGCCAGCAGCCGAGGGGTGACACACACAGATACGCAGTATTTT CASSRGVTHTDTQYF
TRBJ2-1 TRBV7-6 - few TGTGCCAGCGGGACCGCATCCTACAATGAGCAGTTCTTC CASGTASYNEQFF
TRBJ2-7 TRBV10-3 - few TGTGCCATCACCTCGGGGGTTAGCGAGCAGTACTTC CAITSGVSEQYF
TRBJ2-7 TRBV18 TRBD1 few TGTGCCAGCTCACCACCGGGGAGCAGGGGGCGGCAGTACTTC CASSPPGSRGRQYF
TRBJ2-3 TRBV5-1 - - TGCGCCAGCAGCTTCGGGTCAGACCGCACAGATACGCAGTATTTT CASSFGSDRTDTQYF
TRBJ2-1 TRBV4-3 TRBD2 few TGCGCCAGCAGCCAAGATACTAGCGGGGGTACCTACAATGAGCAGTTCTTC CASSQDTSGGTYNEQFF
TRBJ2-2 TRBV4-3 - few TGCGCCAGCAGCCAAGAAACAGGGAGCACCGGGGAGCTGTTTTTT CASSQETGSTGELFF
TRBJ2-1 TRBV14 - - TGTGCCAGCAGCCAATACAACGTAGGGGAGCAGTTCTTC CASSQYNVGEQFF
TRBJ2-1 TRBV9 TRBD2 - TGTGCCAGCAGCGTGACTAGCGGGAGTCGCTACAATGAGCAGTTCTTC CASSVTSGSRYNEQFF
TRBJ1-6 TRBV18 - - TGTGCCAGCTCACCAGCGACAGGAAGAAATTCACCCCTCCACTTT CASSPATGRNSPLHF
TRBJ2-5 TRBV9 - few TGTGCCAGCAGCGCCGGGCTGGAGACCCAGTACTTC CASSAGLETQYF